The clone carrying this T cell receptor beta chain has ten or more counts. Its antigen is unknown. The authors deemed Graves' hyperthyroidism stable absent ophthalmopathy progression within 18 months. Aged 18 to 65, the patients had hyperthyroidism that was newly diagnosed and had lasted under 2 months. The data were obtained in a study of T cells in Graves' hyperthyroidism and ophthalmopathy. On the study more broadly: Specimen type is peripheral blood, collected at initial diagnosis prior to any treatment.

Study-wide points: Ophthalmopathy cases were set apart from stable hyperthyroidism by a 13 V-J model.

Amplified TCR beta CDR3 regions derived from RNA transcripts. Carried out on the TCR CDR3, a first-round RT-PCR used the HTBI primer set. TCRdb used MiXCR to reprocess the multiplex PCR reads, holding one entry per CDR3 protein. The data hold around 600,000 distinct CDR3 sequences, with approximately 15% observed a single time. V was clipped by 4 bases and J by 4 bases; unmatched bases: 10. The CDR3 runs to 14 residues. CDR1 DFQATT and CDR2 SNEGSKA come from the germline V gene (reference sequence). This receptor was identified in a woman between 25 and 40 years old with Graves' hyperthyroidism. The specimen sequenced was blood. This chain connects TRBV20-1 to TRBJ2-7; TRBD1 aligns across 7 bases. CDR3 DNA: TGCAGTGCTACCCGAGGGACAGAGAGTTACGAGCAGTACTTC. It specifies CSATRGTESYEQYF.